A selection of T cell receptor beta chains follows, all from one sample in a study of siplizumab effects on memory and regulatory T cells. Measured with immunoSEQ multiplex PCR; TCRdb has only the in-frame clones, and not every one. This sample has around 100,000 clones; under 95% occur once, and the top ten carry around 0.73%. Sequencing was performed on Tregs sorted from blood. The receptors here all came from a human donor in good health. CDR3s leave out the opening cysteine and the closing phenylalanine or tryptophan. A D gene is named only where the DNA matches it firmly. A row's size may be missing; if present it is once, few, many or a size class.

>TRBV14|-|TRBJ2-1|-
ASSQVRSSSYNEQF
>TRBV7-3|-|TRBJ2-6|-
ASSTQGSGANVLT
>TRBV18|few|TRBJ1-1|-
ASSPLIGVNTEAF
>TRBV5-1|-|TRBJ2-1|TRBD2
ASSLALAGVSEQF
>TRBV5-5|-|TRBJ1-2|TRBD1
ASSFYRGGDGYT
>TRBV7-9|-|TRBJ2-2|TRBD2
ASSTGGVPGELF
>TRBV2|few|TRBJ2-7|TRBD1
ASRPRTGGGEQY
>TRBV4-1|-|TRBJ1-6|-
ASSQEWLNSPLH
>TRBV5-1|few|TRBJ2-3|-
ASSLADTQY
>TRBV19|-|TRBJ1-1|TRBD1
ASHRSRGARMAF